A single sample gave rise to the 27 T cell receptor beta chains below, sequenced in a study of T cells after yellow fever vaccination. TCRdb reanalysed the 5' RACE reads using MiXCR and keeps one entry per CDR3 protein. The data contain some 350,000 distinct CDR3 sequences, almost 4% of them singletons. The sequencing used PBMCs, collected 5 days after the yellow fever booster vaccination. The receptors come from a man in his late teens or twenties who received the YFV17D yellow fever vaccine.

The chain uses TRBV11-2 and TRBJ2-6, with unresolved D. Germline V gene sequence: CDR1 SGHAT, CDR2 FQNNGV. V was trimmed by 5 bases and J by 0 bases, leaving 20 bases between them. The CDR3 covers 19 residues. The CDR3 loop is CASSAHTPGRISGANVLTF. The CDR3 nucleotides read TGTGCCAGCAGCGCCCATACCCCCGGACGGATCTCTGGGGCCAACGTCCTGACTTTC. The full variable domain, completed using reference TRBV11-2 and TRBJ2-6, is EAGVAQSPRYKIIEKRQSVAFWCNPISGHATLYWYQQILGQGPKLLIQFQNNGVVDDSQLPKDRFSAERLKGVDSTLKIQPAKLEDSAVYLCASSAHTPGRISGANVLTFGAGSRLTVL.

This clonotype was picked up a small number of times. The chain joins TRBV29-1 to TRBJ1-1; no reliable D call. V lost 6 bases and J 5 bases, leaving 7 bases between the germline ends. The germline gives CDR1 SQVTM, CDR2 ANQGSEA. This CDR3 region has 10 residues. This CDR3 reads CSVAVTEAFF. The CDR3 nucleotides are TGCAGCGTGGCAGTTACTGAAGCTTTCTTT.

This clonotype was picked up many times. V gene TRBV11-2 combines with J gene TRBJ2-5; D is perhaps TRBD1 or TRBD2 (6 bases each). The germline V gene has CDR1 SGHAT and CDR2 FQNNGV. The CDR3 sequence is 17 residues long. V was pared by 5 bases and J by 5 bases, with 24 bases between. The CDR3 reads CASSKKTGTGATETQYF. The CDR3 nucleotides read TGTGCCAGCAGCAAAAAAACCGGGACGGGGGCGACGGAGACCCAGTACTTC.

This clonotype came up many times. The rearrangement joins TRBV5-1 to TRBJ2-1, with D perhaps assigned TRBD1 or TRBD2 (6 bases each). Looked up from germline, CDR1 is SGHRS and CDR2 is YFSETQ. The CDR3 extends over 13 amino acids. Trimming took off 0 bases at V and 8 bases at J, with 9 bases between the two ends. Written as DNA, the CDR3 is TGCGCCAGCAGCTTGGTCGGGGGCCATGAGCAGTTCTTC. Translating gives CASSLVGGHEQFF.

This clonotype showed up just a few times. The chain carries TRBV6-6 and TRBJ1-1; D remains unclear. The CDR3 has 15 residues. Trimming stripped 6 bases from V and 3 bases from J, with 17 bases between. In germline, CDR1 is MNHNY, CDR2 SVGAGI (reference sequence). The CDR3 spells CASSPLTLKDTEAFF. The CDR3 DNA follows: TGTGCCAGCAGCCCCCTAACCCTGAAGGACACTGAAGCTTTCTTT.

This clonotype occurred many times. The chain's CDR3 is CAINYGGGIDEQFF. DNA of the CDR3: TGTGCCATCAATTATGGCGGGGGGATCGATGAGCAGTTCTTC. The J gene is TRBJ2-1, the V gene TRBV10-3, with 8 positions matching TRBD2. There are 14 residues in the CDR3. From germline, CDR1 is ENHRY and CDR2 SYGVKD. Unmatched junction bases numbered 10, after V lost 7 bases and J lost 8 bases.

The chain has TRBV4-1 and TRBJ1-1; weak D call: TRBD1 (5 bases). The germline V gene encodes CDR1 MGHRA and CDR2 YSYEKL. V dropped 1 base and J dropped 4 bases, with 13 bases sitting between them. The CDR3 is 15 residues long. The CDR3 coding sequence is TGCGCCAGCAGCCAAGGCCGACAGAGGGGCACTGAAGCTTTCTTT. Translation: CASSQGRQRGTEAFF.

In its sample, this clonotype was seen many times. V usage is TRBV5-5 and J usage is TRBJ2-3; D is possibly TRBD2 (6 bases). CDR1 is SGHKS and CDR2 is YYEKEE in the germline V gene (reference sequence). This CDR3 spans 16 amino acids. V was clipped by 3 bases and J by 4 bases, with 18 bases between them. The CDR3 DNA reads TGTGCCAGCAGCTGGAGGGGCCTAGCGTGGTCAGATACGCAGTATTTT. Its translation: CASSWRGLAWSDTQYF.

This clonotype has ten or more counts. The chain uses TRBV5-1 and TRBJ2-7; TRBD1 agrees at 8 bases. The V gene end was trimmed by 0 bases and the J gene end by 2 bases; junction bases not matched to a gene: 10. The length of the CDR3 is 17 residues. Germline CDR1 SGHRS, CDR2 YFSETQ. For the CDR3, the DNA is TGCGCCAGCAGCTTGGCCCTGGCGGGGACAGGTCCCTACGAGCAGTACTTC. Protein sequence: CASSLALAGTGPYEQYF.

This clonotype has just a few counts. V usage is TRBV9 and J usage is TRBJ2-1, with 8 bases lining up with TRBD2. This CDR3 has 12 residues. CDR1 and CDR2 (germline): SGDLS, YYNGEE. V shed 4 bases and J 12 bases; nucleotides not matched to a gene: 6. The DNA of the CDR3 is TGTGCCAGCAGCCCAGCGGGGGCTCGGCAGTTCTTC. Translation gives CASSPAGARQFF.

This clonotype was observed a few times. The chain joins TRBV6-6 to TRBJ1-2; D remains ambiguous. Germline CDR1 is MNHNY and CDR2 is SVGAGI (reference sequence). The ends were cut back, 7 bases at V and 1 base at J, with 13 bases in the middle. The CDR3 runs to 14 residues. The CDR3 protein is CASMDPSLNYGYTF. Here the CDR3 DNA reads TGTGCCAGCATGGACCCCAGTCTTAACTATGGCTACACCTTC.

This clonotype has ten or more counts. The chain recombines TRBV7-2 with TRBJ2-3, with D perhaps assigned TRBD1 or TRBD2 (6 bases each). V lost 5 bases to trimming and J lost 5 bases, with 20 bases between them. The CDR3 is 16 amino acids. CDR1 is SGHTA and CDR2 is FQGNSA in the germline V gene. CDR3 protein: CASSTGTSGVVDTQYF. CDR3 bases: TGTGCCAGCAGCACAGGGACTTCTGGGGTCGTAGATACGCAGTATTTT.

This clonotype has a count of ten or more. The chain is built from TRBV9 and TRBJ2-7; 13 bases are shared with TRBD2. The germline CDR1 and CDR2 sequences are SGDLS and YYNGEE. Trimming took 5 bases from V and 2 from J; bases not matched to a gene: 7. This CDR3 spans 16 amino acids. CDR3 bases: TGTGCCAGCAGTCAACTGGGACTAGCGGGGACCTACGAGCAGTACTTC. It encodes CASSQLGLAGTYEQYF.

This clonotype was seen ten or more times. The chain combines TRBV7-2 with TRBJ2-5, with TRBD1 as a possible D gene (6 bases). The CDR3 contains 14 residues. Trimming removed 3 bases from V and 5 bases from J, with 13 bases in between. Germline V CDR1 and CDR2: SGHTA, FQGNSA. The CDR3 DNA is TGTGCCAGCAGCTTTGACAGGCTCGGCGAGACCCAGTACTTC. Translation: CASSFDRLGETQYF.

Here the CDR3 reads CASSPTGAITGELFF. The CDR3 nucleotides read TGCGCCAGCAGCCCGACAGGGGCGATCACCGGGGAGCTGTTTTTT. The chain uses TRBV5-1 and TRBJ2-2; 8 bases are a match to TRBD1. CDR1 and CDR2 from the germline V gene are SGHRS and YFSETQ. This CDR3 is built from 15 residues. V gave up 4 bases and J gave up 4 bases; unmatched junction bases: 6.

In its sample, this clonotype was seen many times. The rearrangement joins TRBV19 to TRBJ2-1; 11 nucleotides match TRBD2. In germline, CDR1 is LNHDA, CDR2 SQIVND (reference sequence). This CDR3 region has 15 residues. After removal of 6 bases from V and 6 bases from J, the junction contained 7 bases not matched to a gene. The CDR3 DNA is TGTGCCAGTAGAAGAGGGACTAGCGGTATCAATGAGCAGTTCTTC. Translating it yields CASRRGTSGINEQFF.

This clonotype was seen a few times. The chain has TRBV6-1 and TRBJ2-7; a possible D gene is TRBD1 (5 bases). CDR3 length: 14 amino acids. The V end lost 2 bases, the J end lost 1 base, and 9 bases lay between the germline ends. Looked up from germline, CDR1 is MNHNS and CDR2 is SASEGT. CDR3 sequence reads: CASSEQGVSYEQYV. The CDR3 coding sequence is TGTGCCAGCAGTGAACAGGGTGTTTCCTACGAGCAGTACGTC.

This clonotype has more than one count but fewer than ten. The chain joins TRBV11-2 to TRBJ2-3, with 8 bases matching TRBD2. The length of the CDR3 is 16 residues. Trimming cost V 2 bases and J 0 bases; bases outside gene matches: 4. The V gene's germline CDR1 is SGHAT and CDR2 FQNNGV. CDR3 loop: CASSLLLADSTDTQYF. The CDR3 bases are TGTGCCAGCAGCTTACTACTAGCGGACAGCACAGATACGCAGTATTTT.

This clonotype was seen at least ten times. The rearrangement links TRBV7-2 to TRBJ2-1, with D possibly being TRBD2 (6 bases). Trimming left V 8 bases short and J 4 bases short, with 9 bases between. The germline V gene encodes CDR1 SGHTA and CDR2 FQGNSA. CDR3 size: 12 residues. CDR3 residues: CASRGSYNEQFF. The CDR3 DNA reads TGTGCCAGCCGGGGGTCTTACAATGAGCAGTTCTTC.

This clonotype has ten or more counts. The chain employs TRBV11-2 and TRBJ1-1; no firm D call. Germline V gene sequence: CDR1 SGHAT, CDR2 FQNNGV. V was clipped by 7 bases and J by 0 bases, with 6 bases between them. This CDR3 region has 12 residues. The chain's CDR3 is CASNRLNTEAFF. The DNA for the CDR3 is TGTGCCAGCAACAGATTGAACACTGAAGCTTTCTTT.

The V gene is TRBV6-6, the J gene TRBJ2-7; D ambiguous. This CDR3 has 14 residues. V dropped 4 bases and J dropped 4 bases, with 14 bases sitting between them. Germline V gives CDR1 MNHNY, CDR2 SVGAGI (reference sequence). The CDR3 spells CASSLPGPVYEQYF. The DNA for the CDR3 is TGTGCCAGCAGTTTACCCGGGCCGGTATACGAGCAGTACTTC.

The chain combines TRBV11-2 with TRBJ1-1, with D maybe TRBD1 (5 bases). V dropped 11 bases and J dropped 5 bases, with 18 bases sitting between them. The CDR3 has 13 residues. Germline-derived CDR1 and CDR2 are SGHAT and FQNNGV. This CDR3 reads CAGDTPRGTEAFF. CDR3 DNA: TGTGCCGGAGATACCCCGCGGGGGACTGAAGCTTTCTTT.

This clonotype was recorded at least ten times. V and J are TRBV6-5 and TRBJ2-3; maybe TRBD2 (6 bases). CDR3 length equals 14 residues. CDR1 and CDR2 from the germline V gene are MNHEY and SVGAGI. Trimming cost V 2 bases and J 0 bases, with 6 bases left between them. As DNA, the CDR3 is TGTGCCAGCAGTTACCTAGCGAGCACAGATACGCAGTATTTT. As protein: CASSYLASTDTQYF.

V gene TRBV7-2 combines with J gene TRBJ2-3; 7 bases match TRBD1. Germline assignment: CDR1 SGHTA and CDR2 FQGNSA. V was clipped by 5 bases and J by 7 bases; unmatched bases: 9. This CDR3 region has 14 residues. CDR3 sequence reads: CASSRDRVTHTQYF. The CDR3 DNA reads TGTGCCAGCAGCCGGGACAGAGTCACTCATACGCAGTATTTT.

At least ten counts were recorded for this clonotype. CDR3 sequence reads: CSAPPGTDTDTQYF. CDR3 sequence (DNA): TGCAGTGCTCCACCCGGGACAGACACAGATACGCAGTATTTT. The chain links TRBV20-1 to TRBJ2-3, with 7 bases that match TRBD1. The CDR3 totals 14 residues. V lost 5 bases to trimming and J lost 2 bases; unmatched junction nucleotides: 7. Per germline, CDR1 DFQATT and CDR2 SNEGSKA (reference sequence).

For this clonotype: Being one base from a much bigger clone, this may be a read error. V is TRBV5-1 and J is TRBJ2-3, with TRBD1 identical over 7 bases. Germline V gene data show CDR1 as SGHRS and CDR2 as YFSETQ. The length of the CDR3 is 16 residues. V lost 2 bases to trimming and J lost 1 base; unmatched junction nucleotides: 7. Here the CDR3 DNA reads TGCGCCAGCAGCTTAGGGGACAGAGAAGGCACAGATACGCAGTATTTT. This sequence encodes CASSLGDREGTDTQYF.

In this sample, this clonotype turned up a few times. The chain has TRBV5-4 and TRBJ2-3, with D tentatively TRBD2 (5 bases). V lost 0 bases to trimming and J lost 1 base, with 15 bases between them. Germline V gene data show CDR1 as SGHNT and CDR2 as YYREEE (reference sequence). The CDR3 covers 17 residues. The CDR3 reads CASSLDEGVFGTDTQYF. Written as DNA, the CDR3 is TGTGCCAGCAGCTTGGACGAGGGAGTTTTCGGCACAGATACGCAGTATTTT. Full variable domain (remainder filled in from reference TRBV5-4 and TRBJ2-3): ETGVTQSPTHLIKTRGQQVTLRCSSQSGHNTVSWYQQALGQGPQFIFQYYREEENGRGNFPPRFSGLQFPNYSSELNVNALELDDSALYLCASSLDEGVFGTDTQYFGPGTRLTVL.